This T cell receptor beta chain was observed in a study of cytomegalovirus exposure and HLA in healthy donors. Study conclusions and caveats: Only CMV serostatus was available as immune exposure information. Cytomegalovirus-associated status was assigned to 164 TCR beta chains. For most TCR sequences rarity was the rule, although some public TCRs occurred in many donors.

Primers for the PCR totalled 60 Vbeta and 13 Jbeta. TCRdb keeps only in-frame clones here, not all; method: immunoSEQ multiplex PCR. The table has 120,000 or so clones, roughly four fifths seen once. Germline V gene data show CDR1 as SGHAT and CDR2 as FQNNGV. V shed 5 bases, J shed 2 bases, and the junction held 7 bases outside the gene matches. This CDR3 region has 15 residues. With regard to this clone: The target antigen is unknown.

The specimen was PBMCs. V usage is TRBV11-2 and J usage is TRBJ2-3; the match to TRBD2 covers 7 bases. The clonotype originates from a woman aged 45 to 65 in good health and CMV-seropositive. Here the CDR3 DNA reads TGTGCCAGCAGCCTCAGCGGGACCCCCACAGATACGCAGTATTTT. It translates to CASSLSGTPTDTQYF.